This T cell receptor (beta chain) was sequenced in a study of blood T cells in healthy people across ages. Study observations and caveats: TCR beta diversity per million T cells fell roughly linearly with age.

Comments on this clonotype: Its specificity is not known.

Extractions gave at least 5 micrograms of total RNA per sample. With a J-beta primer mix and a sample-barcoded 5' primer, a second PCR ran 7 to 11 cycles. TCRdb processed the 5' RACE reads anew with MiXCR; each CDR3 protein has one entry. The table lists roughly 830,000 distinct CDR3 sequences, about 59% of them singletons. CDR1 and CDR2 (germline): SNHLY, FYNNEI. This CDR3 has 15 amino acids. The V gene end was trimmed by 6 bases and the J gene end by 6 bases; junction bases not matched to a gene: 7. The sample was blood. The chain uses TRBV2 and TRBJ2-3; TRBD2 agrees at 12 bases. This TCR was sampled from a man between 25 and 39 years old in good health. The CDR3 bases are TGTGCCAGCAGGCGACTAGCGGGGGCCCCCGATACGCAGTATTTT. Translating gives CASRRLAGAPDTQYF.